This record looks at one TCR beta chain sequence and its context. Its antigen remains unidentified. CD4+ T cells from unexposed donors were obtained before the COVID-19 pandemic (2011-2018). Isolation of CD4+ T cells took place after about eleven days in culture. Generated by immunoSEQ multiplex PCR, the TCRdb table keeps only in-frame clones and is missing some. The sample contains some 15,000 clones, around 78% of which appear only once. This record comes from a study of CD4 T cells in relation to SARS-CoV-2 and coronaviruses. Study overall: ViraFEST: roughly 10-day antigen culture of PBMCs, then TCR beta CDR3 sequencing.

Germline V lookup: CDR1 LGHDT, CDR2 YNNKEL (reference sequence). The ends lost 0 bases at V and 9 bases at J; junction bases unmatched: 11. The CDR3 length is 16 residues. Sequenced: CD4+ T cells from PBMCs, cultured in vitro. The clonotype comes from a human donor in good health. The chain carries TRBV3-1 (or the pseudogene TRBV3-2) and TRBJ2-1, with 7 bases lining up with TRBD2. The CDR3 DNA is TGTGCCAGCAGCCAAGAGGAGAGAACTAGCGTGGGTGAGCAGTTCTTC. Translated, it gives CASSQEERTSVGEQFF.